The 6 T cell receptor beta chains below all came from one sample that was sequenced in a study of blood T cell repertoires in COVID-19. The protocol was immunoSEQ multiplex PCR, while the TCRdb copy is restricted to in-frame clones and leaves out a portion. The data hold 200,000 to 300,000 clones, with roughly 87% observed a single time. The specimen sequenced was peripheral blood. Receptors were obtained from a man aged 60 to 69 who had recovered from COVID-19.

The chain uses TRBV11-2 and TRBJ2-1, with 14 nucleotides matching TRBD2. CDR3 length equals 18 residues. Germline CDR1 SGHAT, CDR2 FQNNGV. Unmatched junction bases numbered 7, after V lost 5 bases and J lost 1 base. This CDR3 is CASSGGTSGGPSYNEQFF. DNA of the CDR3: TGTGCCAGCAGCGGAGGGACTAGCGGGGGACCATCCTACAATGAGCAGTTCTTC.

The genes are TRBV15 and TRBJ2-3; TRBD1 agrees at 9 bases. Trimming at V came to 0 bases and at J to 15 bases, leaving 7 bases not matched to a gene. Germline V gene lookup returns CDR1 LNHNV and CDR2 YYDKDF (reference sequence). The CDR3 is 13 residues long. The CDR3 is CATSRDVGQGKYF. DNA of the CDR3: TGTGCCACCAGCAGAGATGTGGGACAGGGCAAATATTTT.

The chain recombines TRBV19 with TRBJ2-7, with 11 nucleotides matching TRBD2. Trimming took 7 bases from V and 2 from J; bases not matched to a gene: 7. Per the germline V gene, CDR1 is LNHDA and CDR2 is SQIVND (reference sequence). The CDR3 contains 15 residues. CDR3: CASIRTSGGPYEQYF. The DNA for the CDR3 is TGTGCCAGTATAAGAACTAGCGGGGGACCCTACGAGCAGTACTTC.

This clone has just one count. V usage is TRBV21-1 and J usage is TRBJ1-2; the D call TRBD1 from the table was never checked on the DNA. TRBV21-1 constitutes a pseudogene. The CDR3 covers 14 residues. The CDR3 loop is CASSRDRQIYGYTF. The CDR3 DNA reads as TGTGCCAGCAGCAGGGACAGACAAATCTATGGCTACACCTTC.

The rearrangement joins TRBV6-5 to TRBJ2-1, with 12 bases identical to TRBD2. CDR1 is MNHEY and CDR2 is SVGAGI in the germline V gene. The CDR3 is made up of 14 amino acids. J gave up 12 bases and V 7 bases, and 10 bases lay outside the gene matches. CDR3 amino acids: CASTPGLAGKGQFF. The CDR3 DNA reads TGTGCCAGCACCCCCGGACTAGCGGGGAAGGGGCAGTTCTTC.

CDR3 sequence reads: CAISDTGSNQPQHF. Here the CDR3 DNA reads TGTGCCATCAGTGATACGGGAAGCAATCAGCCCCAGCATTTT. The rearrangement uses TRBV10-3 and TRBJ1-5, with D uncertain. V lost 3 bases, J lost 1 base, and 7 bases lay in between. Germline CDR1 is ENHRY and CDR2 is SYGVKD. The CDR3 runs 14 residues.